This T cell receptor beta chain appears in the sequencing data of a study of T-cell reconstitution after alpha-beta-depleted transplantation in children. Whole-study results and caveats: Reported findings indicate that, about two months after transplant, alpha-beta T cells came from several hundred expanded clones, which were derived from non-depleted graft cells. Surviving recipient T cells and thymic progenitors underlay high day-60 TCRbeta diversity in some patients. Among T cells one year after transplant, newly produced cells accounted for most counts and diversity.

Concerning this clonotype: Its antigen is unidentified.

CDR3 length: 14 residues. After removal of 3 bases from V and 2 bases from J, the junction contained 4 bases not matched to a gene. Preparation of the TCRbeta library used unique molecular identifiers. TCRdb fed the PCR reads into MiXCR, producing one record per CDR3 protein. This sample has roughly 420,000 distinct CDR3 sequences, with around 16% found just once. The receptor's source is a boy younger than two who had a stem cell transplant for Wiskott-Aldrich syndrome, so the T cells may come from the graft donor. J is TRBJ2-7 and V is TRBV12-3 or TRBV12-4, with TRBD2 matching over 7 bases. The sequencing here drew on PBMCs, mostly from graft donor cells, taken 360 days after TCRalphabeta/CD19-depleted stem cell transplant. CDR3 in amino acids: CASSFSGKTYEQYF. Here the CDR3 DNA reads TGTGCCAGCAGTTTCAGCGGGAAGACCTACGAGCAGTACTTC.